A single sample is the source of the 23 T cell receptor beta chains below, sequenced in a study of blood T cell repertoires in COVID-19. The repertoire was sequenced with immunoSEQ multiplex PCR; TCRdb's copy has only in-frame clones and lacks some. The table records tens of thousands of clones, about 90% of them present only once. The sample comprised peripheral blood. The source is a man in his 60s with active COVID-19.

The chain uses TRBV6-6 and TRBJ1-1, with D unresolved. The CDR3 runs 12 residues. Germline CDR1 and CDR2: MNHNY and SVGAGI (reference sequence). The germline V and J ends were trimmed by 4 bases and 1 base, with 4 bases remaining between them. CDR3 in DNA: TGTGCCAGCAGTTCCTGGAACACTGAAGCTTTCTTT. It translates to CASSSWNTEAFF.

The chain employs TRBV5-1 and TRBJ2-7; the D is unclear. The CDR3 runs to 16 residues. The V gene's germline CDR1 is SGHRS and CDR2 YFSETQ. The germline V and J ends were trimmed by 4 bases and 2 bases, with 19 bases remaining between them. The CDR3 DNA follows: TGCGCCAGCAGCCTCCTCGTCACTCCGTCCCCCTACGAGCAGTACTTC. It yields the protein CASSLLVTPSPYEQYF.

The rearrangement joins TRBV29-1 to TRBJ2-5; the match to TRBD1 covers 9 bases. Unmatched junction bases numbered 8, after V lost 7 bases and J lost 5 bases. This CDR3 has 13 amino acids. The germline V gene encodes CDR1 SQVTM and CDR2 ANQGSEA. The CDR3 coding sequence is TGCAGCGCCGTACAGGGGGCGGGTGAGACCCAGTACTTC. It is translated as CSAVQGAGETQYF. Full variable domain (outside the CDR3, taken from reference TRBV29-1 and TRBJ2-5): SAVISQKPSRDICQRGTSLTIQCQVDSQVTMMFWYRQQPGQSLTLIATANQGSEATYESGFVIDKFPISRPNLTFSTLTVSNMSPEDSSIYLCSAVQGAGETQYFGPGTRLLVL.

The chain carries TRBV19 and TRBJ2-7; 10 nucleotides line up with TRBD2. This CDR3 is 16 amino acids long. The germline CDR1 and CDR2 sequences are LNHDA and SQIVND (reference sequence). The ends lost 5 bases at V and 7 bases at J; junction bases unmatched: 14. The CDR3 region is CASSVAGTSAFWEQYF. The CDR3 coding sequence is TGTGCCAGTAGTGTAGCCGGGACTAGCGCTTTTTGGGAGCAGTACTTC.

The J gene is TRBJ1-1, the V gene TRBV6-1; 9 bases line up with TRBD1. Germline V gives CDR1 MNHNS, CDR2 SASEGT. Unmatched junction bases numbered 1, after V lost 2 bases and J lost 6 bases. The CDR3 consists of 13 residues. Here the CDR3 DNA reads TGTGCCAGCAGTGAAAGACAGGGGGCTGAAGCTTTCTTT. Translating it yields CASSERQGAEAFF.

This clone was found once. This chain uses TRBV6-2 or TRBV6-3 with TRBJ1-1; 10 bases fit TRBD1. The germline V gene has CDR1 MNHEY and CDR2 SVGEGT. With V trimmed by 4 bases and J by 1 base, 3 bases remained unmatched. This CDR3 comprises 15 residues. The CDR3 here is CASSSWTGGNTEAFF. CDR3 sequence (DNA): TGTGCCAGCAGTTCGTGGACAGGGGGGAACACTGAAGCTTTCTTT.

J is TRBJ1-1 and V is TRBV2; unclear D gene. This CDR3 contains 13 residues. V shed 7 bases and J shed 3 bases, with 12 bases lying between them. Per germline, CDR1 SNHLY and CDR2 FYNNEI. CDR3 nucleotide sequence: TGTGCCAGCAATGCAGATCAGGACACTGAAGCTTTCTTT. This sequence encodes CASNADQDTEAFF.

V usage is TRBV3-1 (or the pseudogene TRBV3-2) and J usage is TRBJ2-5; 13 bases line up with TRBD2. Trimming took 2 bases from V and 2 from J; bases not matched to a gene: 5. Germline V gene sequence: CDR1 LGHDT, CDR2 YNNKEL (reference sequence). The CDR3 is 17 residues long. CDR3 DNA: TGTGCCAGCAGCCAAACCCTGGGACTAGCGGGACAAGAGACCCAGTACTTC. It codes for CASSQTLGLAGQETQYF.

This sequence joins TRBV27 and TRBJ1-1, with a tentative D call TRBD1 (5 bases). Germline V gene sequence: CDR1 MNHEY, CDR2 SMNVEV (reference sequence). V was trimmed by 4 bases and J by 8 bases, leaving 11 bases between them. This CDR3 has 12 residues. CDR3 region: CASSSGHLEAFF. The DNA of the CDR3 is TGTGCCAGCAGTTCCGGACACCTAGAAGCTTTCTTT.

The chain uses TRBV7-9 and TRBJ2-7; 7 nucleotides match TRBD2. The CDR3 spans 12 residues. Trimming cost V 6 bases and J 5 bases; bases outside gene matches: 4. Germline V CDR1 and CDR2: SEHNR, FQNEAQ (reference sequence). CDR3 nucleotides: TGTGCCAGCAGGGGGGGGATCGACGAGCAGTACTTC. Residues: CASRGGIDEQYF.

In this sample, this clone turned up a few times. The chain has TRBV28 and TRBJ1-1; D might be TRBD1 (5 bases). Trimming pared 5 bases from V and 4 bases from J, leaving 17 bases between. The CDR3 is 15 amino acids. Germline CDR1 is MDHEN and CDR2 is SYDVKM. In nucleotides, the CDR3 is TGTGCCAGCAGTCCGGGACGCCGGAGGGGCACTGAAGCTTTCTTT. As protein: CASSPGRRRGTEAFF.

CDR3: CASSYGQGDTQYF. The CDR3 nucleotides read TGTGCCAGCAGTTACGGGCAGGGTGATACGCAGTATTTT. The V call is TRBV6-5, the J call TRBJ2-3; D may be TRBD1 (5 bases). CDR3 size: 13 residues. CDR1 is MNHEY, CDR2 SVGAGI, per germline. The V gene lost 2 bases and the J gene lost 6 bases, with 9 bases spanning the gap.

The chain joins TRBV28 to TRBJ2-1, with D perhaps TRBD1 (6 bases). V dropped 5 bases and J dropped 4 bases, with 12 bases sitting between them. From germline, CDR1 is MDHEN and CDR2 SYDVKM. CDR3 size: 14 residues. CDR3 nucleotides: TGTGCCAGCAGTCAATTAACAGGGTACAATGAGCAGTTCTTC. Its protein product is CASSQLTGYNEQFF. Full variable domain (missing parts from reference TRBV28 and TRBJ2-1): DVKVTQSSRYLVKRTGEKVFLECVQDMDHENMFWYRQDPGLGLRLIYFSYDVKMKEKGDIPEGYSVSREKKERFSLILESASTNQTSMYLCASSQLTGYNEQFFGPGTRLTVL.

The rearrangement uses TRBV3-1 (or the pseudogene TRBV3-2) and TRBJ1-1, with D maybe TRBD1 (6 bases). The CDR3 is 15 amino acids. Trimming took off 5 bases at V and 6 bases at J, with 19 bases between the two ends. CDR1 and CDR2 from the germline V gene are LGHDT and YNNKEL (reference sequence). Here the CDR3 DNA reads TGTGCCAGCAGCTACTCACCGGGGGGCATGGCTGAAGCTTTCTTT. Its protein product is CASSYSPGGMAEAFF.

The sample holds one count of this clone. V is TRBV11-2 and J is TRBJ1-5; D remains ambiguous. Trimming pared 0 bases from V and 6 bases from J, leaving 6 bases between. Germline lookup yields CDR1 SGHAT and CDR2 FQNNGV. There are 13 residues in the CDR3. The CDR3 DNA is TGTGCCAGCAGCTTAGATCTCCGTCAGCCCCAGCATTTT. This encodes CASSLDLRQPQHF.

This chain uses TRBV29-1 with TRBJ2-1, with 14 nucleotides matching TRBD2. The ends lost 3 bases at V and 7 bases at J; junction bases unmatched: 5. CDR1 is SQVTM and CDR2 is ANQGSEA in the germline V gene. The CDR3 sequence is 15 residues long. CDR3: CSVDLRLAGGNEQFF. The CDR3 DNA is TGCAGCGTTGACTTAAGACTAGCGGGGGGGAATGAGCAGTTCTTC.

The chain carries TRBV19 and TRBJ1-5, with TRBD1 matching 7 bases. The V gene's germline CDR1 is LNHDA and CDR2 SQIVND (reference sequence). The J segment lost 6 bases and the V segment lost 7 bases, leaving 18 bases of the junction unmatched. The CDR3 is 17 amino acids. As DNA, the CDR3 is TGTGCCAGTACCCCCCTTCACGCACAGGGGTTTGGTCAGCCCCAGCATTTT. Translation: CASTPLHAQGFGQPQHF.

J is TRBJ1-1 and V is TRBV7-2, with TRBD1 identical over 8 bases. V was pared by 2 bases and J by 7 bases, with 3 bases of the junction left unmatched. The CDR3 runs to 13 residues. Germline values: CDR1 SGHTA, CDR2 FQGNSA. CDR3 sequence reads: CASSLQGAGEAFF. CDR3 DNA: TGTGCCAGCAGCTTACAGGGGGCAGGTGAAGCTTTCTTT.

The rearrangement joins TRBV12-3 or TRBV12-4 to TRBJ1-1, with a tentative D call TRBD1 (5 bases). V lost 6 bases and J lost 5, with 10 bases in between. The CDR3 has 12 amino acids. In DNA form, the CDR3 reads TGTGCCAGCAGAATGGGGGGTACTGAAGCTTTCTTT. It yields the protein CASRMGGTEAFF.

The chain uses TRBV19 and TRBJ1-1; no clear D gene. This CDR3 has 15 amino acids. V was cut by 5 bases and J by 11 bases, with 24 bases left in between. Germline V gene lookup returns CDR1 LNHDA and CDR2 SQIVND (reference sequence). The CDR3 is CASSRTTREEEGAFF. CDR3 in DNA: TGTGCCAGTAGTCGTACAACTCGGGAGGAGGAAGGGGCTTTCTTT.

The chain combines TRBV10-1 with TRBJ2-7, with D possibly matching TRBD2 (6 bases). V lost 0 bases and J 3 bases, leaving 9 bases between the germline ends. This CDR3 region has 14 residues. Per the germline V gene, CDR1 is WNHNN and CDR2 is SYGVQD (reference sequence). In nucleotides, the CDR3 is TGCGCCAGCAGTGAGTCACCCGGGAGCTACGAGCAGTACTTC. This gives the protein CASSESPGSYEQYF.

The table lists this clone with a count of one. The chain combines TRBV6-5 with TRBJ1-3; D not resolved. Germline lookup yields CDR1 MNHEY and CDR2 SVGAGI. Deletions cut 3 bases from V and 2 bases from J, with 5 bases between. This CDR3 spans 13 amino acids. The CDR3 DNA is TGTGCCAGCAGTTATTATCCTGGAAACACCATATATTTT. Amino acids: CASSYYPGNTIYF.

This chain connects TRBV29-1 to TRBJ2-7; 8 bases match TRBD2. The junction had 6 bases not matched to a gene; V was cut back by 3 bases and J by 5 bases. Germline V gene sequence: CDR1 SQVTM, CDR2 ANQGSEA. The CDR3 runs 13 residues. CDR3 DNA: TGCAGCGTTGAGTGGGGCGGGGGGAACGAGCAGTACTTC. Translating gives CSVEWGGGNEQYF.